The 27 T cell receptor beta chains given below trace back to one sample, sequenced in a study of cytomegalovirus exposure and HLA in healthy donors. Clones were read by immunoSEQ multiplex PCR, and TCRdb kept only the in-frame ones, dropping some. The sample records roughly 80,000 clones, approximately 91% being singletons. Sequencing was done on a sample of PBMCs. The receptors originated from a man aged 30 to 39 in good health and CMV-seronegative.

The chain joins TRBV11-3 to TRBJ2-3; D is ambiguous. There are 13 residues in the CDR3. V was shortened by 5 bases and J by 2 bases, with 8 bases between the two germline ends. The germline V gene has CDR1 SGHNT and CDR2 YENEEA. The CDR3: CASSPEYTDTQYF. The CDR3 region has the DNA TGTGCCAGCAGCCCAGAATACACAGATACGCAGTATTTT.

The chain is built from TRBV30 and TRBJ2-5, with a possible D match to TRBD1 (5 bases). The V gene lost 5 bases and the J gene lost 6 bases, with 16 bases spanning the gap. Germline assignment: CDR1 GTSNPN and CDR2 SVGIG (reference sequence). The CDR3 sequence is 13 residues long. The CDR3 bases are TGTGCCTGGGCCCCGCAGGGTGGACAGACCCAGTACTTC. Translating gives CAWAPQGGQTQYF.

The CDR3 is CASRRQATSYEQYF. The CDR3, as DNA: TGTGCCAGTAGGCGACAGGCTACCTCCTACGAGCAGTACTTC. This sequence joins TRBV19 and TRBJ2-7; D might be TRBD1 (6 bases). CDR3 length: 14 residues. The V gene's germline CDR1 is LNHDA and CDR2 SQIVND (reference sequence). V was shortened by 6 bases and J by 0 bases, with 12 bases between the two germline ends.

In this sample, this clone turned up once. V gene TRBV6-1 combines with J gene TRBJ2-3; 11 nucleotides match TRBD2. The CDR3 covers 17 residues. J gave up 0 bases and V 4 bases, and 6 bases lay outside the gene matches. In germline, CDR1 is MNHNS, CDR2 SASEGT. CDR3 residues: CASSGGGTSGSTDTQYF. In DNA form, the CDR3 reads TGTGCCAGCAGTGGAGGAGGGACTAGCGGTAGCACAGATACGCAGTATTTT.

The CDR3 here is CASSTNTGELFF. In DNA form, the CDR3 reads TGTGCCAGCAGCACAAACACCGGGGAGCTGTTTTTT. The rearrangement joins TRBV7-3 to TRBJ2-2, with D hard to call. This CDR3 has 12 residues. Trimming stripped 5 bases from V and 2 bases from J, with 3 bases between. Germline V gene lookup returns CDR1 SGHTA and CDR2 FQGTGA.

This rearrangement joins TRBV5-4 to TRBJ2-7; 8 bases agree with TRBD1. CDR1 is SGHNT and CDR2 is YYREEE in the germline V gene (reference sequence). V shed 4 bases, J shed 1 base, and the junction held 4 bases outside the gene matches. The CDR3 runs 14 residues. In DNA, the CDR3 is TGTGCCAGCAGCGCGGGACAGGAGTCCTACGAGCAGTACTTC. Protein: CASSAGQESYEQYF. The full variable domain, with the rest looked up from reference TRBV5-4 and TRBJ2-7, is ETGVTQSPTHLIKTRGQQVTLRCSSQSGHNTVSWYQQALGQGPQFIFQYYREEENGRGNFPPRFSGLQFPNYSSELNVNALELDDSALYLCASSAGQESYEQYFGPGTRLTVT.

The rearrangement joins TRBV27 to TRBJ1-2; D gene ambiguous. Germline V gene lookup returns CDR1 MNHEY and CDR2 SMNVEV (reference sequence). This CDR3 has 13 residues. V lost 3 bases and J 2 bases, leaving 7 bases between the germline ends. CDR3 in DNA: TGTGCCAGCAGTTTTCCCGGGAACTATGGCTACACCTTC. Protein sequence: CASSFPGNYGYTF.

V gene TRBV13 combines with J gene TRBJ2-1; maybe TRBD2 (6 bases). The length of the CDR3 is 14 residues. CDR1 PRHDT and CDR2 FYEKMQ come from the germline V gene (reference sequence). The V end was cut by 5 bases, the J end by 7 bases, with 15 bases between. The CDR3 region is CASSTRDSENEQFF. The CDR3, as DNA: TGTGCCAGCAGCACCCGGGACTCGGAGAATGAGCAGTTCTTC. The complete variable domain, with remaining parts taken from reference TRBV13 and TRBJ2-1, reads AAGVIQSPRHLIKEKRETATLKCYPIPRHDTVYWYQQGPGQDPQFLISFYEKMQSDKGSIPDRFSAQQFSDYHSELNMSSLELGDSALYFCASSTRDSENEQFFGPGTRLTVL.

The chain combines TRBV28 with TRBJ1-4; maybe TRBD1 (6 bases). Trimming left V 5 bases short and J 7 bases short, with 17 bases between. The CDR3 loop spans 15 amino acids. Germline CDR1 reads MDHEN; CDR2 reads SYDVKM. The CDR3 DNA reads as TGTGCCAGCAGTCCCACAGGGCTAATGGCTGAAAAACTGTTTTTT. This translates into CASSPTGLMAEKLFF.

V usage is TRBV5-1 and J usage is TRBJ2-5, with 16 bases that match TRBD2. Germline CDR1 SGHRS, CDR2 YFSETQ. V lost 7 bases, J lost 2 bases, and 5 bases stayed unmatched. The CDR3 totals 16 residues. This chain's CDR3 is CASGTSGGAGQETQYF. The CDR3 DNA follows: TGCGCCAGCGGGACTAGCGGGGGGGCCGGGCAAGAGACCCAGTACTTC.

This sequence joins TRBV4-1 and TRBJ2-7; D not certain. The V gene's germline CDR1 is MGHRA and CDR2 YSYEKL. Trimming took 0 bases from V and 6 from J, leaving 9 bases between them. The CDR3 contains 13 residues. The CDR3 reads CASSQDTQLEQYF. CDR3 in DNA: TGCGCCAGCAGCCAAGATACCCAACTCGAGCAGTACTTC.

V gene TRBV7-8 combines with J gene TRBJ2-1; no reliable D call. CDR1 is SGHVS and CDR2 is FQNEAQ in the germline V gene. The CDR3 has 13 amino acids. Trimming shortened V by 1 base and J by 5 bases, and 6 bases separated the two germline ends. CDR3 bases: TGTGCCAGCAGCTTAGGACGGGACAATGAGCAGTTCTTC. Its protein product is CASSLGRDNEQFF. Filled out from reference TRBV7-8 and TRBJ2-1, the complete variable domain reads GAGVSQSPRYKVAKRGQDVALRCDPISGHVSLFWYQQALGQGPEFLTYFQNEAQLDKSGLPSDRFFAERPEGSVSTLKIQRTQQEDSAVYLCASSLGRDNEQFFGPGTRLTVL.

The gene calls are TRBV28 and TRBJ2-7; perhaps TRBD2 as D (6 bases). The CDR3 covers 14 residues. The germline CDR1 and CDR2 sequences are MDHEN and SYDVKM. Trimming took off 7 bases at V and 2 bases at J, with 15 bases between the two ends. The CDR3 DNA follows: TGTGCCAGCACTCCGGGACTCTCTACCTACGAGCAGTACTTC. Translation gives CASTPGLSTYEQYF.

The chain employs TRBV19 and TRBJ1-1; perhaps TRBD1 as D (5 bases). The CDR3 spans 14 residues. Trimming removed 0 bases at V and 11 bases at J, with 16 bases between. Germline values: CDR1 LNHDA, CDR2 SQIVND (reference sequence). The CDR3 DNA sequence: TGTGCCAGTAGTATAGACGGGGGAATCGGTGAGGCTTTCTTT. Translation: CASSIDGGIGEAFF. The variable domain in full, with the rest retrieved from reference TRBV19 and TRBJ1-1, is DGGITQSPKYLFRKEGQNVTLSCEQNLNHDAMYWYRQDPGQGLRLIYYSQIVNDFQKGDIAEGYSVSREKKESFPLTVTSAQKNPTAFYLCASSIDGGIGEAFFGQGTRLTVV.

CDR3 in amino acids: CASSLSPGQGGEKLFF. DNA of the CDR3: TGCGCCAGCAGCTTGAGTCCGGGACAGGGCGGTGAAAAACTGTTTTTT. J is TRBJ1-4 and V is TRBV5-1, with 9 nucleotides matching TRBD1. Looked up from germline, CDR1 is SGHRS and CDR2 is YFSETQ. This CDR3 region has 16 residues. The trim removed 1 base at V and 7 bases at J, leaving 8 bases unmatched.

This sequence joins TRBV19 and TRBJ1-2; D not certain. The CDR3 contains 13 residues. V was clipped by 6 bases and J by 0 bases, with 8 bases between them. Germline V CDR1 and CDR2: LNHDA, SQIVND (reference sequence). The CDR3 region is CASRSTSNYGYTF. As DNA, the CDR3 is TGTGCCAGTAGATCAACTTCTAACTATGGCTACACCTTC.

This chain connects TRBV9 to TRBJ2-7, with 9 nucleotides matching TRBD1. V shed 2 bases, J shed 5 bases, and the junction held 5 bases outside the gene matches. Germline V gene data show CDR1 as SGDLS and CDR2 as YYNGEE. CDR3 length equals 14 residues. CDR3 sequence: CASSVLWTGDEQYF. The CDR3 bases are TGTGCCAGCAGCGTTTTATGGACAGGGGACGAGCAGTACTTC.

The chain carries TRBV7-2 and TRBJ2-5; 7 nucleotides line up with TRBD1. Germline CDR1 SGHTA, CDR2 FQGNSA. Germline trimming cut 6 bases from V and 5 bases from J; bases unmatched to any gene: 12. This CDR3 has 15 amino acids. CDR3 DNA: TGTGCCAGCAGTTCAACGGGACAGACGGTTGAGACCCAGTACTTC. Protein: CASSSTGQTVETQYF. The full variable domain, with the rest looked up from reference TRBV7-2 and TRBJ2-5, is GAGVSQSPSNKVTEKGKDVELRCDPISGHTALYWYRQSLGQGLEFLIYFQGNSAPDKSGLPSDRFSAERTGGSVSTLTIQRTQQEDSAVYLCASSSTGQTVETQYFGPGTRLLVL.

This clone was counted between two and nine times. CDR3 amino acids: CASRKRRGEKPGELFF. The CDR3 DNA is TGTGCCAGCAGGAAACGACGAGGAGAAAAACCCGGGGAGCTGTTTTTT. This chain links TRBV28 with TRBJ2-2; D is undetermined. Trimming removed 6 bases at V and 6 bases at J, with 20 bases between. The CDR3 totals 16 residues. The germline gives CDR1 MDHEN, CDR2 SYDVKM.

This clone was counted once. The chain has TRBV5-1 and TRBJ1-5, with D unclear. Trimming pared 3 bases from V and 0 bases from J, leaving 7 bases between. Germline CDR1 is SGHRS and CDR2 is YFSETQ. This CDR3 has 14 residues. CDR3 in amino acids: CASSSGPSNQPQHF. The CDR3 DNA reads TGCGCCAGCAGCTCGGGTCCTAGCAATCAGCCCCAGCATTTT.

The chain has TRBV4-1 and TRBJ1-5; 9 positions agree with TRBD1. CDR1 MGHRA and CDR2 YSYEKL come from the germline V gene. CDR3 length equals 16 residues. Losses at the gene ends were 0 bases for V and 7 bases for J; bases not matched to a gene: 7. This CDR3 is CASSQDRDREDQPQHF. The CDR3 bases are TGCGCCAGCAGCCAAGATAGGGACAGGGAAGACCAGCCCCAGCATTTT.

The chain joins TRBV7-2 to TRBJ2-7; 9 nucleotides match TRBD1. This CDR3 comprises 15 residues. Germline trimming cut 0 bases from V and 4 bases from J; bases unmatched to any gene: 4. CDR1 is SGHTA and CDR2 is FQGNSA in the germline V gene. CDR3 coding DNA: TGTGCCAGCAGCTTAGCCCCGGGACAGGGTTACGAGCAGTACTTC. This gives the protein CASSLAPGQGYEQYF. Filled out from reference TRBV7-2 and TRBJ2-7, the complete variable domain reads GAGVSQSPSNKVTEKGKDVELRCDPISGHTALYWYRQSLGQGLEFLIYFQGNSAPDKSGLPSDRFSAERTGGSVSTLTIQRTQQEDSAVYLCASSLAPGQGYEQYFGPGTRLTVT.

This chain's CDR3 is CASRLVSGSTDTQYF. In nucleotides, the CDR3 is TGTGCCAGCAGGCTGGTAAGCGGGAGCACAGATACGCAGTATTTT. The V call is TRBV6-1, the J call TRBJ2-3; D is possibly TRBD2 (6 bases). Germline V gene lookup returns CDR1 MNHNS and CDR2 SASEGT. CDR3 length: 15 amino acids. With 6 bases removed from V and 0 bases from J, the gap between germline ends came to 13 bases.

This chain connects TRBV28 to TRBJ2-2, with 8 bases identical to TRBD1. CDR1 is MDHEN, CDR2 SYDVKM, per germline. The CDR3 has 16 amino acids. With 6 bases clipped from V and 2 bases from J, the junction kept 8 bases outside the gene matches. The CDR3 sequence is CASSRRTGLNTGELFF. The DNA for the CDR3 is TGTGCCAGCAGCCGAAGGACAGGGCTTAACACCGGGGAGCTGTTTTTT.

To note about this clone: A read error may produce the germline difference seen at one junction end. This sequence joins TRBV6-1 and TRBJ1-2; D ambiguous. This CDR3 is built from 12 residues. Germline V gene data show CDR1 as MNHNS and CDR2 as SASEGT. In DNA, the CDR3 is TGTGCCAGCAGCCCCACCAGGCCTCCGCATTACTTC. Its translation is CASSPTRPPHYF.

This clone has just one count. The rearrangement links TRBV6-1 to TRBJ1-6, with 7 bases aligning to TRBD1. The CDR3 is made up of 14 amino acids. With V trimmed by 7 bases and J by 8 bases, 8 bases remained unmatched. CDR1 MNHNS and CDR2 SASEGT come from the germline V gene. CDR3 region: CASTRRGSDSPLHF. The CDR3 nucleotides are TGTGCCAGCACCCGCAGGGGGAGCGATTCACCCCTCCACTTT.

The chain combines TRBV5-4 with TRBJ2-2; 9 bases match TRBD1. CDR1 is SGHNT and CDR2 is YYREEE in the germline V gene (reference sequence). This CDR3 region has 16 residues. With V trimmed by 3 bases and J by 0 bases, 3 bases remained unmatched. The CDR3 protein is CASSWGTGSNTGELFF. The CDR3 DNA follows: TGTGCCAGCAGCTGGGGGACAGGGTCGAACACCGGGGAGCTGTTTTTT.